This TCR beta chain was documented in a study of blood T cells in healthy people across ages. This clonotype showed up just a few times. A second about 6 to 12 cycle PCR used barcoded and J-beta primers. MiXCR, run by TCRdb on the 5' RACE reads, gives a single entry per CDR3 protein. This sample has roughly 930,000 distinct CDR3 sequences, with roughly 48% found just once. Germline-derived CDR1 and CDR2 are MNHEY and SVGEGT. The CDR3 loop spans 14 amino acids. Trimming left V 11 bases short and J 2 bases short, with 16 bases between. The clonotype was recovered from a man aged 25-45 years in good health. The sequenced sample consisted of blood. The chain couples TRBV6-2 or TRBV6-3 to TRBJ1-5; weak D call: TRBD1 (6 bases). CDR3 in amino acids: CAAQGSGGNQPQHF. The CDR3 bases are TGTGCCGCGCAGGGGAGCGGCGGCAATCAGCCCCAGCATTTT.